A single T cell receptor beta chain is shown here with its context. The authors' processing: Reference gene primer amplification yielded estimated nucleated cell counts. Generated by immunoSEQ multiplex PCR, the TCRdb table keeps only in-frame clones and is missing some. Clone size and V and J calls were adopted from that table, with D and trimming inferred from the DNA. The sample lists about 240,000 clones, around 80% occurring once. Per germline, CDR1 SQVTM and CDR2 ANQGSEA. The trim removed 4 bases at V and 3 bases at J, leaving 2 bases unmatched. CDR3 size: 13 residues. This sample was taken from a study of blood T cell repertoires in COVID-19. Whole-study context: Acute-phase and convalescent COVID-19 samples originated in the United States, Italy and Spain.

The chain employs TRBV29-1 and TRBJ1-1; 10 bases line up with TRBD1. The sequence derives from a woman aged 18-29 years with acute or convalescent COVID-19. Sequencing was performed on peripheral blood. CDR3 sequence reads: CSVAGQGYTEAFF. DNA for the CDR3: TGCAGCGTTGCGGGACAGGGGTACACTGAAGCTTTCTTT.